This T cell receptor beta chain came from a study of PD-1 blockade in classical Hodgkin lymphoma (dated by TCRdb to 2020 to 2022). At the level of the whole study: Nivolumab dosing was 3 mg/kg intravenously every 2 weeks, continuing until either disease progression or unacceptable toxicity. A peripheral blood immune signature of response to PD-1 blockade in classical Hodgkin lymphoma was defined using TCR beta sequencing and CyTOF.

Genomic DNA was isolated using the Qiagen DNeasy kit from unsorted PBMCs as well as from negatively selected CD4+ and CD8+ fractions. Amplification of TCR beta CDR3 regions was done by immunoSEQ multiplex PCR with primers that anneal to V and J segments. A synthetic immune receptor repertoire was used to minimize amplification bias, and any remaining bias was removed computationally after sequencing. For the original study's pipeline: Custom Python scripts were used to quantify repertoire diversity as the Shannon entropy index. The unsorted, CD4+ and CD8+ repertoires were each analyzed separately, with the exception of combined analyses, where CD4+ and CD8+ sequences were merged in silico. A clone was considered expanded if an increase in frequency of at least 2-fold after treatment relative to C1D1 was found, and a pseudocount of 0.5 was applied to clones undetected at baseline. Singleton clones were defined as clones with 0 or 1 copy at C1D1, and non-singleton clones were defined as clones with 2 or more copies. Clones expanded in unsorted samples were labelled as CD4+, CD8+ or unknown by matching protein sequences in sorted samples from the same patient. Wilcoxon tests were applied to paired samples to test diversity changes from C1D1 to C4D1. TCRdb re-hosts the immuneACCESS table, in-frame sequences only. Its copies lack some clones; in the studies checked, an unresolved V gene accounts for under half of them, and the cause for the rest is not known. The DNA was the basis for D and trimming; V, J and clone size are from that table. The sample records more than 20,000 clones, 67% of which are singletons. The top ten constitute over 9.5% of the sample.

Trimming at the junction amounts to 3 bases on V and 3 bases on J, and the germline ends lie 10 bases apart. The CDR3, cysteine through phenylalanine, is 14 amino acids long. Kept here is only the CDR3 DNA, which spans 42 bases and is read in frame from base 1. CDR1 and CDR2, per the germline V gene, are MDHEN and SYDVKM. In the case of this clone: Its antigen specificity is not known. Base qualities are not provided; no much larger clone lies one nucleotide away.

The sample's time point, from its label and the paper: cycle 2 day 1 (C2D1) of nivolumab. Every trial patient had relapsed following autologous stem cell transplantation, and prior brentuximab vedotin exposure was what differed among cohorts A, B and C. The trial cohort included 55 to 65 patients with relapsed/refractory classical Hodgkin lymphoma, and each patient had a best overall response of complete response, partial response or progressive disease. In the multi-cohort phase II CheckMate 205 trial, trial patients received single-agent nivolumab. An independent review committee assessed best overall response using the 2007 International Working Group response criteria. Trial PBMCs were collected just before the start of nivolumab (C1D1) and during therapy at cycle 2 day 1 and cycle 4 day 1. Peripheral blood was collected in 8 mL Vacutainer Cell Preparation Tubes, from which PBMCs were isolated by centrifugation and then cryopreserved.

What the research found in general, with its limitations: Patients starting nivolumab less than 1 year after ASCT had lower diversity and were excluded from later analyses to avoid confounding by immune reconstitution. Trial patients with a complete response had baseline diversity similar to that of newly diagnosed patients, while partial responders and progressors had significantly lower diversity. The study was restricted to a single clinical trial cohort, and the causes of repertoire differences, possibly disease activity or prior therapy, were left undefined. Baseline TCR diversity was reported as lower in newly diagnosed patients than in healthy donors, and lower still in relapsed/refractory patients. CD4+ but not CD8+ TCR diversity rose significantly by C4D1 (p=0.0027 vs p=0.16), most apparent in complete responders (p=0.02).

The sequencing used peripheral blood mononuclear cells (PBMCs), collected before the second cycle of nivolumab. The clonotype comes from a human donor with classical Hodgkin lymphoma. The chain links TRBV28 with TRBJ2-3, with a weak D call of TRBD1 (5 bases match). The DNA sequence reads TGTGCCAGCAGTTTCCTTCAGGGTACAGATACGCAGTATTTT. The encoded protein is CASSFLQGTDTQYF.